The T cell receptor (beta chain) described here comes from a study of T cells after posttransplantation cyclophosphamide. Study findings and constraints: Skin or GI-infiltrating T cells shared few TRB sequences with blood. Recipient CMV seropositivity and CMV reactivation strongly tracked TRB clonality. Later blood repertoires were often dominated by clones from the donor CD8+ memory compartment.

The germline V gene has CDR1 SGDLS and CDR2 YYNGEE. The germline V and J ends were trimmed by 6 bases and 4 bases, with 18 bases remaining between them. This CDR3 is built from 15 residues. This clone showed up just a few times. The antigen remains unidentified. Here immunoSEQ multiplex PCR was the method, and the copy in TCRdb shows in-frame clones only, minus some. Sampling found roughly 13,000 clones, none seen once. Treatment was busulfan-fludarabine conditioning, a marrow graft, and cyclophosphamide on days +3 and +4. The chain joins TRBV9 to TRBJ2-3, with a weak D call TRBD1 (6 bases). The material sequenced was PBMCs, taken around 1,100 days after allogeneic stem cell transplant with posttransplant cyclophosphamide. The TCR originated in a female patient aged 40-49 years who received an allogeneic stem cell transplant from a related donor, was CMV-positive, and had no GVHD. The T cells may come from the graft donor. The CDR3 DNA is TGTGCCAGCAATCCATCAGGGGTCCAGTCAGATACGCAGTATTTT. It encodes CASNPSGVQSDTQYF. Based on the CDR3 plus reference TRBV9 and TRBJ2-3, the full variable domain is DSGVTQTPKHLITATGQRVTLRCSPRSGDLSVYWYQQSLDQGLQFLIQYYNGEERAKGNILERFSAQQFPDLHSELNLSSLELGDSALYFCASNPSGVQSDTQYFGPGTRLTVL.